The clone carrying this T cell receptor beta chain was counted only a few times. The time point: persistent/refractory GD, antithyroid drugs over 5 years with positive TRAb. From RNA extracted from PBMCs, the TCR library was made. The V segment lost 5 bases and the J segment 4 bases; nucleotides outside the gene matches: 3. CDR3 length equals 13 residues. Germline CDR1 reads SGHNT; CDR2 reads YENEEA. To make TCR beta libraries, researchers used iRepertoire HTBI primers and Arm-PCR of CDR3 regions. TCRdb re-analysed the multiplex PCR reads in MiXCR, keeping a single row per CDR3 protein. Altogether a few hundred thousand distinct CDR3 sequences are present, about 22% being singletons, with the ten largest covering roughly 7.7%. This sample stems from a study of regulatory T cells in long-lasting Graves disease.

This sample comprised peripheral blood mononuclear cells (PBMCs), obtained when the disease was refractory, from a patient treated with antithyroid drugs. V gene TRBV11-3 combines with J gene TRBJ2-3, with 7 bases that match TRBD1. The clonotype comes from a female donor with Graves disease. The chain's CDR3 is CASSHDRADTQYF. In DNA form, the CDR3 reads TGTGCCAGCAGCCACGACAGGGCAGATACGCAGTATTTT.